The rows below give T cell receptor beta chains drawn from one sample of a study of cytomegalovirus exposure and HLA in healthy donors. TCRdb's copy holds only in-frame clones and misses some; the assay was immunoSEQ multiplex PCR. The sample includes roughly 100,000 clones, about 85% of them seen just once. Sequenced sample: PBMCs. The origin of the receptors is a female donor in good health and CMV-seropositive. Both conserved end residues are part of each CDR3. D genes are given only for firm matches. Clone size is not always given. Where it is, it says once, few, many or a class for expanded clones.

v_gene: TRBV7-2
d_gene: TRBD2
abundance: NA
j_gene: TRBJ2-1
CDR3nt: TGTGCCAGCAGCTTAGGGGGCGGGGGGGCTTACAATGAGCAGTTCTTC
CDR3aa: CASSLGGGGAYNEQFF

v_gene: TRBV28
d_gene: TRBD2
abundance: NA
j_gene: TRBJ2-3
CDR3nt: TGTGCCAGCAGTTTGGAGGCTAGCGGGAGGGTAAGGGTCTATACGCAGTATTTT
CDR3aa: CASSLEASGRVRVYTQYF

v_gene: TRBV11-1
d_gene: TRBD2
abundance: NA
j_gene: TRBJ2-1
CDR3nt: TGTGCCAGCAGCTTAGGACTAGCGGTATCCTACAATGAGCAGTTCTTC
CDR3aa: CASSLGLAVSYNEQFF

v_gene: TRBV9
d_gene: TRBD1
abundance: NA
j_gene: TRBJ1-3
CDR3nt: TGTGCCAGCAGCGCGGGACAGGGGGCGGGAAACACCATATATTTT
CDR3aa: CASSAGQGAGNTIYF

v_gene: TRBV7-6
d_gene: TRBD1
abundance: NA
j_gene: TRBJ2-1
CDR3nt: TGTGCCAGCAGCTGGACAGGGTCGGGTGAGCAGTTCTTC
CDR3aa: CASSWTGSGEQFF

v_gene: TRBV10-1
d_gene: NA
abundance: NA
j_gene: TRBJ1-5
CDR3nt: TGCGCCAGCAGTGAGACAGGCAATCAGCCCCAGCATTTT
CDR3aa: CASSETGNQPQHF

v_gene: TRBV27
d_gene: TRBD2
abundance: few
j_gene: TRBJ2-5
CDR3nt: TGTGCCAGCAGTACCATAGCGGGAGGCCCGACGGTGGAGACCCAGTACTTC
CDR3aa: CASSTIAGGPTVETQYF

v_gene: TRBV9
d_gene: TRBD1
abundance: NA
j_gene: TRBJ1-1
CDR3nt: TGTGCCAGCAGCGTCGACCTTCGCAGGGGGCAGGATGAAGCTTTCTTT
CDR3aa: CASSVDLRRGQDEAFF

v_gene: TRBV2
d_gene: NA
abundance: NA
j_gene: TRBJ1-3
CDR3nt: TGTGCCAGCAAAAGTCGTGAGTCTGGAAACACCATATATTTT
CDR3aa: CASKSRESGNTIYF

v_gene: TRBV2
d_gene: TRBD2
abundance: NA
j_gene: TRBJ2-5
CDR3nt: TGTGCCAGCGGAGCGGGGGGGAGGGAGACCCAGTACTTC
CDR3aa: CASGAGGRETQYF

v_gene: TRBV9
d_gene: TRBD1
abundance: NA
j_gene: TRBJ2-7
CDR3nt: TGTGCCAGCAGCGCCGCACCTATAGGGGGACAGTTTTACGAGCAGTACTTC
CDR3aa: CASSAAPIGGQFYEQYF

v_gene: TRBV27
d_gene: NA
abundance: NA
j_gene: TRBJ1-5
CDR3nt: TGTGCCAGCAGTCCACACAGGGCTAATCAGCCCCAGCATTTT
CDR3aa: CASSPHRANQPQHF

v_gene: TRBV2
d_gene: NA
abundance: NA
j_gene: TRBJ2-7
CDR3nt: TGTGCCAGCAGTTCATGGCACGAGCAGTACTTC
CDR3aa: CASSSWHEQYF